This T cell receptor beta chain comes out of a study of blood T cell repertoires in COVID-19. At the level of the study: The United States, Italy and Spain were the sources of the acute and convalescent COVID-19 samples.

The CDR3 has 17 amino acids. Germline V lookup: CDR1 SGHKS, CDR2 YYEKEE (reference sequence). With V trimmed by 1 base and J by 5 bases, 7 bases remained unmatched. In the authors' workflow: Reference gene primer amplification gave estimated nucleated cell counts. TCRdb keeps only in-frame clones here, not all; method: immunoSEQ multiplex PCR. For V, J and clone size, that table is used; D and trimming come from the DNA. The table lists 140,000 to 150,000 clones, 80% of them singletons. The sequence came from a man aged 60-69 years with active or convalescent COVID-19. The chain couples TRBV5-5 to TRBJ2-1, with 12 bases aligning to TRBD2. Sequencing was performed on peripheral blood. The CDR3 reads CASSLRPLAGGHNEQFF. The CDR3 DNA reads TGTGCCAGCAGCTTGCGACCACTAGCGGGAGGCCACAATGAGCAGTTCTTC.